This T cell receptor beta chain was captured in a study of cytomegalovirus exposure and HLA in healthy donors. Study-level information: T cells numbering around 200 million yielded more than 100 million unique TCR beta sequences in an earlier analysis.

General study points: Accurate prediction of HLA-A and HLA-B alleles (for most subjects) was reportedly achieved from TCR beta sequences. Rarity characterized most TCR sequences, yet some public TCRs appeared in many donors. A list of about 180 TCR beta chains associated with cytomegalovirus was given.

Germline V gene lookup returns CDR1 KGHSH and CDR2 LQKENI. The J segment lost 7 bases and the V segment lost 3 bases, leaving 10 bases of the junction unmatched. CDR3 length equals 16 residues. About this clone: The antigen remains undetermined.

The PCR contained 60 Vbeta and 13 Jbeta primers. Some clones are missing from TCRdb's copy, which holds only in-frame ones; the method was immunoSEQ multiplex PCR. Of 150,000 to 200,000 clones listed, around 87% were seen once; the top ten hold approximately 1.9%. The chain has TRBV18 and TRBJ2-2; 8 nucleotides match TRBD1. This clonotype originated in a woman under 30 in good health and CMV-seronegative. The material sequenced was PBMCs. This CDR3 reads CASSPPGGLAGGELFF. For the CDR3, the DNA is TGTGCCAGCTCACCCCCAGGGGGCCTAGCTGGCGGGGAGCTGTTTTTT.